This TCR beta chain was observed in a study of blood T cells in healthy people across ages. Germline assignment: CDR1 SGHRS and CDR2 YFSETQ. V was clipped by 5 bases and J by 6 bases, with 17 bases between them. The CDR3 consists of 14 residues. Through a sample-barcoded 5' primer and a J-beta primer mix, a second PCR was run for roughly 7 to 12 cycles. Tags on each cDNA molecule came from a template-switch adaptor with 12 random nucleotides. From the 5' RACE reads, TCRdb called clonotypes with MiXCR, one entry per CDR3 protein. The data hold about 1.6 million distinct CDR3 sequences, with about 35% observed a single time. General observations from the study: TCR beta diversity, measured per million T cells, fell in a roughly linear way with age.

This clonotype has only a few counts. Its antigen is unknown. Healthy Caucasian individuals from Russia aged about 6 to 100 were enrolled as donors. The chain links TRBV5-1 to TRBJ1-2, with a weak D call TRBD1 (6 bases). The sequenced material came from blood. The clonotype originates from a woman between 25 and 40 years old in good health. For the CDR3, the DNA is TGCGCCAGCAGGTCAGGACAGCGTGTTCATGGCTACACCTTC. It encodes CASRSGQRVHGYTF.